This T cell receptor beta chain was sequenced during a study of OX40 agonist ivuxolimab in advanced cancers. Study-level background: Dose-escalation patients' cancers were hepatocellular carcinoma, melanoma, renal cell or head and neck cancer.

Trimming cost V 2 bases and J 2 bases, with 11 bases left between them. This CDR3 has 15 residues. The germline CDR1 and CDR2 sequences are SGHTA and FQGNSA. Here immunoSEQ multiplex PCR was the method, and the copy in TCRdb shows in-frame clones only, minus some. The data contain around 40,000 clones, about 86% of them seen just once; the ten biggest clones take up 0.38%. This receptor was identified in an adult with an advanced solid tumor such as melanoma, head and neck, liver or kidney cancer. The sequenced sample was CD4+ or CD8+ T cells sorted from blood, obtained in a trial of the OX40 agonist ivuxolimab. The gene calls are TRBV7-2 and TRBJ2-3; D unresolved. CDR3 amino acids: CASSLRFQATDTQYF. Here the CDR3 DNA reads TGTGCCAGCAGCTTAAGGTTCCAAGCCACAGATACGCAGTATTTT.